This T cell receptor beta chain came from a study of somatic mutations in cytotoxic T cells in rheumatoid arthritis. Study-wide results and caveats: Any difference in CD8+ T-cell clonality between patients who had rheumatoid arthritis and healthy controls who were age-matched was not statistically significant.

On this clone: Its antigen is not identified.

Sequencing was performed with immunoSEQ multiplex PCR; in TCRdb, only in-frame clones are kept and a portion is missing. The data hold about 4,800 clones, with 70% to 90% observed a single time. V was trimmed by 8 bases and J by 1 base, leaving 8 bases between them. The CDR3 spans 12 residues. Germline loops: CDR1 SEHNR, CDR2 FQNEAQ (reference sequence). This receptor was obtained from a woman aged 45-60 years with rheumatoid arthritis. The chain uses TRBV7-9 and TRBJ1-1; D possibly corresponds to TRBD1 (5 bases). Material for sequencing was CD8+ T cells sorted from blood. This chain's CDR3 is CASSQGNTEAFF. As DNA, the CDR3 is TGTGCCAGCTCCCAGGGGAACACTGAAGCTTTCTTT.